This passage covers 14 T cell receptor beta chains from one sample sequenced in a study of T-cell memory formation after mild COVID-19. TCRdb re-derived calls from the 5' RACE reads in MiXCR, one entry per CDR3 protein. Of some 350,000 distinct CDR3 sequences in the sample, around 13% were seen once. The sequencing sample was made of PBMCs or a T cell subset sorted from them (not recorded which). The receptor source for this set is a man aged 18 to 35 who had mild COVID-19 (a few samples of this study predate the infection). Cell type and time point are not known.

This clonotype was counted a few times. This chain connects TRBV20-1 to TRBJ2-3, with TRBD2 identical over 12 bases. This CDR3 is built from 16 residues. Germline loops: CDR1 DFQATT, CDR2 SNEGSKA (reference sequence). J was trimmed by 0 bases and V by 5 bases; bases with no gene match: 6. In DNA form, the CDR3 reads TGCAGTGCTTCACTAGCGGGGGGCCTTAGCACAGATACGCAGTATTTT. It codes for CSASLAGGLSTDTQYF.

This chain links TRBV7-9 with TRBJ1-1; tentative D call: TRBD1 (6 bases). Germline CDR1 and CDR2: SEHNR and FQNEAQ (reference sequence). Deletions cut 11 bases from V and 10 bases from J, with 20 bases between. This CDR3 has 12 amino acids. The DNA for the CDR3 is TGTGCCTCGGCCTTTCAACAGGGCATAGCTTTCTTT. Translated: CASAFQQGIAFF.

This clonotype has a count of ten or more. This chain links TRBV6-4 with TRBJ2-2; 8 bases fit TRBD1. Germline V CDR1 and CDR2: MRHNA, SNTAGT. Trimming at V came to 2 bases and at J to 5 bases, leaving 7 bases not matched to a gene. CDR3 size: 16 residues. Here the CDR3 reads CASSDGGQGQTGELFF. Written as DNA, the CDR3 is TGTGCCAGCAGTGACGGAGGACAGGGTCAAACCGGGGAGCTGTTTTTT.

This clonotype was counted only a few times. The chain links TRBV24-1 to TRBJ2-3, with 10 positions matching TRBD2. This CDR3 is built from 15 residues. Unmatched junction bases numbered 3, after V lost 6 bases and J lost 1 base. Germline CDR1 KGHDR, CDR2 SFDVKD. This CDR3 is CATSSGGVGTDTQYF. The DNA for the CDR3 is TGTGCCACCAGTAGCGGGGGGGTTGGCACAGATACGCAGTATTTT.

The V gene is TRBV6-5, the J gene TRBJ2-5; D not certain. The CDR3 extends over 14 amino acids. The germline V gene encodes CDR1 MNHEY and CDR2 SVGAGI. V was clipped by 2 bases and J by 2 bases, with 9 bases between them. CDR3 in DNA: TGTGCCAGCAGTTACCAAGACAAGCAAGAGACCCAGTACTTC. Amino acids: CASSYQDKQETQYF.

This clonotype is a singleton in its sample. The genes are TRBV5-1 and TRBJ2-1; 9 positions match TRBD1. CDR3 length: 14 amino acids. V gave up 4 bases and J gave up 7 bases; unmatched junction bases: 6. CDR1 is SGHRS, CDR2 YFSETQ, per germline. CDR3 in DNA: TGCGCCAGCAGCGTCGGACAGGGGAAAAATGAGCAGTTCTTC. Translating gives CASSVGQGKNEQFF. Supplemented by reference TRBV5-1 and TRBJ2-1, the full variable domain reads KAGVTQTPRYLIKTRGQQVTLSCSPISGHRSVSWYQQTPGQGLQFLFEYFSETQRNKGNFPGRFSGRQFSNSRSEMNVSTLELGDSALYLCASSVGQGKNEQFFGPGTRLTVL.

In this sample, this clonotype turned up a few times. The CDR3 DNA reads as TGCGCCAGCAGCTTGGGGTCTGGGGGACTCAACACTGAAGCTTTCTTT. Its protein product is CASSLGSGGLNTEAFF. J is TRBJ1-1 and V is TRBV5-1; D may be TRBD1 (5 bases). Germline V gene data show CDR1 as SGHRS and CDR2 as YFSETQ. The length of the CDR3 is 16 residues. The V end was cut by 0 bases, the J end by 2 bases, with 14 bases between.

This clonotype was observed a handful of times. The chain links TRBV4-1 to TRBJ2-5, with 7 bases identical to TRBD2. The V gene's germline CDR1 is MGHRA and CDR2 YSYEKL. The CDR3 is made up of 16 amino acids. V lost 0 bases to trimming and J lost 5 bases; unmatched junction nucleotides: 9. In DNA form, the CDR3 reads TGCGCCAGCAGCCAAGATCGGGGGACTACCCCCGAGACCCAGTACTTC. Amino acids: CASSQDRGTTPETQYF.

The table lists this clonotype with a few counts. The J gene is TRBJ2-3, the V gene TRBV4-2; the D is unclear. From germline, CDR1 is LGHNA and CDR2 YNFKEQ. Trimming took 7 bases from V and 10 from J, leaving 21 bases between them. This CDR3 comprises 14 residues. CDR3 sequence: CASTLGSSQIAQYF. In DNA form, the CDR3 reads TGTGCCAGCACCCTAGGTAGTTCACAGATAGCGCAGTATTTT.

In this sample, this clonotype turned up a few times. This rearrangement joins TRBV6-2 or TRBV6-3 to TRBJ2-3; no firm D call. The CDR3 has 14 amino acids. Germline-derived CDR1 and CDR2 are MNHEY and SVGEGT. Trimming removed 3 bases from V and 2 bases from J, with 9 bases in between. CDR3 DNA sequence: TGTGCCAGCAGTTATCTCCAGGACACAGATACGCAGTATTTT. It codes for CASSYLQDTDTQYF.

CDR3 nucleotide sequence: TGTGCCAGCAGCTTACATGTAGGACAGCAGAACACTGAAGCTTTCTTT. Translated: CASSLHVGQQNTEAFF. The chain couples TRBV11-2 to TRBJ1-1; a possible D gene is TRBD1 (6 bases). V was shortened by 2 bases and J by 1 base, with 14 bases between the two germline ends. This CDR3 is built from 16 residues. Germline values: CDR1 SGHAT, CDR2 FQNNGV.

Ten or more counts support this clonotype. The chain couples TRBV29-1 to TRBJ2-7; D possibly corresponds to TRBD2 (5 bases). CDR3 length equals 13 residues. V was trimmed by 3 bases and J by 6 bases, leaving 15 bases between them. Germline V gene lookup returns CDR1 SQVTM and CDR2 ANQGSEA. The CDR3 DNA sequence: TGCAGCGTTGAGTCTAACAGCGGTCTCGAGCAGTACTTC. Its protein product is CSVESNSGLEQYF.

This clonotype was seen only a few times. This chain uses TRBV7-9 with TRBJ1-6; a possible D gene is TRBD1 (5 bases). The CDR3 runs to 15 residues. Trimming removed 6 bases from V and 2 bases from J, with 11 bases in between. Germline CDR1 is SEHNR and CDR2 is FQNEAQ (reference sequence). The CDR3 is CASSVRDPYNSPLHF. In DNA form, the CDR3 reads TGTGCCAGCAGTGTTAGGGACCCCTATAATTCACCCCTCCACTTT.

There are many counts of this clonotype. One junction end disagrees with the germline gene, perhaps due to a read error. The rearrangement joins TRBV7-3 to TRBJ2-2; D perhaps matches TRBD1 (6 bases). CDR1 is SGHTA and CDR2 is FQGTGA in the germline V gene. The CDR3 spans 14 residues. The chain's CDR3 is CASSLTGNTGELFF. CDR3 in DNA: TGCGCCAGCAGCCTGACAGGGAACACCGGGGAGCTGTTTTTT. Variable domain in full (rest from reference TRBV7-3 and TRBJ2-2): GAGVSQTPSNKVTEKGKYVELRCDPISGHTALYWYRQSLGQGPEFLIYFQGTGAADDSGLPNDRFFAVRPEGSVSTLKIQRTERGDSAVYLCASSLTGNTGELFFGEGSRLTVL.